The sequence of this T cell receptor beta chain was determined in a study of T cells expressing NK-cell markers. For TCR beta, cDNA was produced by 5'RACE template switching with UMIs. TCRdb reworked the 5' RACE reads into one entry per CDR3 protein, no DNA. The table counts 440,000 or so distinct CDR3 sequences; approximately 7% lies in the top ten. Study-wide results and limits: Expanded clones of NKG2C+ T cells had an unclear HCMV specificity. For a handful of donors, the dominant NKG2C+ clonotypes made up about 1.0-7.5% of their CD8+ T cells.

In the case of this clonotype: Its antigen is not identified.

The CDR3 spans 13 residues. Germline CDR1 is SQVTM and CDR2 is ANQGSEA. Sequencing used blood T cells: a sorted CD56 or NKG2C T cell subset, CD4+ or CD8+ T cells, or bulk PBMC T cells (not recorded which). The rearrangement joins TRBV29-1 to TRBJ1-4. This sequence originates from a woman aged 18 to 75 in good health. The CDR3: CSVDSGLGEKLFF.